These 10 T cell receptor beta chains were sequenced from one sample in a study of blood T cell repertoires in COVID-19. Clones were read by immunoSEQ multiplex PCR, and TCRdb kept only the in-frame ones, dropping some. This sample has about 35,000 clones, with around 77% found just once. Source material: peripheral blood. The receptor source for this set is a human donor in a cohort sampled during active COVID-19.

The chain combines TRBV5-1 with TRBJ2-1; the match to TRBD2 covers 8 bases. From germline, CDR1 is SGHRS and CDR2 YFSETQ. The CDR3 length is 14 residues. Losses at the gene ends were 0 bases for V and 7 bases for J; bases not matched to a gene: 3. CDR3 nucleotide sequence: TGCGCCAGCAGCTTGGTAAGCGGGGGAAATGAGCAGTTCTTC. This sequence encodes CASSLVSGGNEQFF.

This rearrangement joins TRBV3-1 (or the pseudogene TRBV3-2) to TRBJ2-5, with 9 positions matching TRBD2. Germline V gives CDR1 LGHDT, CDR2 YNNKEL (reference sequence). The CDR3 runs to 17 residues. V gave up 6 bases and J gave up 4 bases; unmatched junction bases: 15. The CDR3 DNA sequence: TGTGCCAGCAGGTCGACTCGTAGGGCGGGGGGGCGAGAGACCCAGTACTTC. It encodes CASRSTRRAGGRETQYF.

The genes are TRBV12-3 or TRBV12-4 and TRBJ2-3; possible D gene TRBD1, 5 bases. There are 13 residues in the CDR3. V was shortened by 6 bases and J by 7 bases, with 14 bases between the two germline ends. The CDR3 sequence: CASSQNRWNTQYF. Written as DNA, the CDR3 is TGTGCCAGCAGCCAGAACAGGTGGAATACGCAGTATTTT.

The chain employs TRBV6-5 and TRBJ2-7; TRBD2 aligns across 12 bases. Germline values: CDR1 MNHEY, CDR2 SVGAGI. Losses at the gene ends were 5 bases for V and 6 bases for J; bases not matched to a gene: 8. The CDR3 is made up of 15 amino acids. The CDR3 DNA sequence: TGTGCCAGCAGTCTATCTAGCGGGGGGGCCGGCGAGCAGTACTTC. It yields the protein CASSLSSGGAGEQYF.

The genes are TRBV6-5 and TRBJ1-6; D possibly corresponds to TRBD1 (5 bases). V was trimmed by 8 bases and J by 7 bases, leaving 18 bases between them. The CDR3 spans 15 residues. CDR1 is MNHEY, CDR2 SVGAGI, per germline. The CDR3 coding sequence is TGTGCCAGCGTCCCAGGGAGGGCCGTGAATTCACCCCTCCACTTT. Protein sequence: CASVPGRAVNSPLHF.

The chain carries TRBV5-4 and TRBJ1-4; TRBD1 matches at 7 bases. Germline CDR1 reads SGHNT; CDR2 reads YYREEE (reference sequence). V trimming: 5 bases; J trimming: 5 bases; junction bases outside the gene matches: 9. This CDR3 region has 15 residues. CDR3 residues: CASSSGTEINEKLFF. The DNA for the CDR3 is TGTGCCAGCAGTAGCGGGACAGAAATCAATGAAAAACTGTTTTTT.

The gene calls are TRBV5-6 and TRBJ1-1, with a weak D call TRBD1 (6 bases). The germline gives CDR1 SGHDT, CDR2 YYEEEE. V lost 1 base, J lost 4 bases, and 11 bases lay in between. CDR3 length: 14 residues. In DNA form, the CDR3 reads TGTGCCAGCAGCTTGTTGTCAGGGGCCACTGAAGCTTTCTTT. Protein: CASSLLSGATEAFF.

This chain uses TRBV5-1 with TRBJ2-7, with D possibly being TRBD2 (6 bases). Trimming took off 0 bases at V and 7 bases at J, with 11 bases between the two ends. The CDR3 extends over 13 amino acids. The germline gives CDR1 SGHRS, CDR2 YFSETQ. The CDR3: CASSLAAGREQYF. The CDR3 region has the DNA TGCGCCAGCAGCTTGGCGGCAGGGAGGGAGCAGTACTTC.

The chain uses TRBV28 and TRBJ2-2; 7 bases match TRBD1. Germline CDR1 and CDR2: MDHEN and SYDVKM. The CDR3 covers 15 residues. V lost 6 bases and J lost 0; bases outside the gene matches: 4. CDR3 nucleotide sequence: TGTGCCAGCAGGATGACAGGGCCGAACACCGGGGAGCTGTTTTTT. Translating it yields CASRMTGPNTGELFF.

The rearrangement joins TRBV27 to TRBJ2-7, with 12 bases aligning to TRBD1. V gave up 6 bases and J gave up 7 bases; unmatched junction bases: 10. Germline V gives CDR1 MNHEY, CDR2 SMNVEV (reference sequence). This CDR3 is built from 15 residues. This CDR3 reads CASSLAGTGGGEQYF. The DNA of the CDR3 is TGTGCCAGCAGCCTAGCCGGGACAGGGGGCGGGGAGCAGTACTTC.